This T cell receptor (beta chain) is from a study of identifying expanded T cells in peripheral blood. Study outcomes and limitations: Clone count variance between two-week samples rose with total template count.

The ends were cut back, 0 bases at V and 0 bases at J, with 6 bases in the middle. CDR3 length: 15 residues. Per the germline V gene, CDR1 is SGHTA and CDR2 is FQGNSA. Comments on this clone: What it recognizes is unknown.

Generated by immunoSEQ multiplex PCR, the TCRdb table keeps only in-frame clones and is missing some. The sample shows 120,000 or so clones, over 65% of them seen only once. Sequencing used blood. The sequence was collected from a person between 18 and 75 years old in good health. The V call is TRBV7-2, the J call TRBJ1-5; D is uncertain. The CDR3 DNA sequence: TGTGCCAGCAGCTTAGCGGCCATTAGCAATCAGCCCCAGCATTTT. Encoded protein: CASSLAAISNQPQHF.